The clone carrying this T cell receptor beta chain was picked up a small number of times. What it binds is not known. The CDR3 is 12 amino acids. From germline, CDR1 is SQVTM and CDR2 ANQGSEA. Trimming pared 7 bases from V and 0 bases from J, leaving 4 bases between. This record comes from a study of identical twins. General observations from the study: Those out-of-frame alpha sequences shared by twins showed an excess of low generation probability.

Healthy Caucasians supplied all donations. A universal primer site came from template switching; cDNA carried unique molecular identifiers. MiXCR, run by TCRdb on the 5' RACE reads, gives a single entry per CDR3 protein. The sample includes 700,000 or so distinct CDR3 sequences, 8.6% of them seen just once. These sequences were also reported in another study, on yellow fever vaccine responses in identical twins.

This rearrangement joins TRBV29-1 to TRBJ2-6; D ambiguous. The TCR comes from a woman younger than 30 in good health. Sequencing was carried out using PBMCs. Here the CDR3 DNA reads TGCAGCGCCGCCTCTGGGGCCAACGTCCTGACTTTC. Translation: CSAASGANVLTF.